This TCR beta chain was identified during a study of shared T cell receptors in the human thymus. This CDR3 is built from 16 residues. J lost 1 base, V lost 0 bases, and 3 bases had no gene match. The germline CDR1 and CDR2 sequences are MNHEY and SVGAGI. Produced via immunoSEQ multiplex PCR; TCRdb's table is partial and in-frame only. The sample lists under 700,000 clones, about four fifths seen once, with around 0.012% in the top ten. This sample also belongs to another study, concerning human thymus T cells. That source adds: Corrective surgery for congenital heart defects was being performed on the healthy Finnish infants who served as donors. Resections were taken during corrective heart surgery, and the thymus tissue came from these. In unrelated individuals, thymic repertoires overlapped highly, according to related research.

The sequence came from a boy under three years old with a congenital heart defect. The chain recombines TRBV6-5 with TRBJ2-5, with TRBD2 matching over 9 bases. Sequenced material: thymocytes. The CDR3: CASSYSAGGPQETQYF. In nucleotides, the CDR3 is TGTGCCAGCAGTTACTCGGCGGGAGGGCCCCAAGAGACCCAGTACTTC.